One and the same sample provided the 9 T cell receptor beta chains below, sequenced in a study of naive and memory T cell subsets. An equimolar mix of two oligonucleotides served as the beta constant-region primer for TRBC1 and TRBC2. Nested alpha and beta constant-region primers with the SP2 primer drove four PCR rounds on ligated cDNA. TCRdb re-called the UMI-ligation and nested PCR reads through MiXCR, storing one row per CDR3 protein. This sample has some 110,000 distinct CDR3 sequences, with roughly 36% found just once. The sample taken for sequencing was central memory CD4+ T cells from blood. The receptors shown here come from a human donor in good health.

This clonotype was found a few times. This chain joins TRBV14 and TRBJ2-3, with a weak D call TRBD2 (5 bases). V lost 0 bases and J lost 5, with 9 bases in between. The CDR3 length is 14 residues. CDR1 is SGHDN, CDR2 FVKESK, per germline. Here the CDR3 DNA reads TGTGCCAGCAGCCAAGACGGAGGATTAGATACGCAGTATTTT. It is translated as CASSQDGGLDTQYF. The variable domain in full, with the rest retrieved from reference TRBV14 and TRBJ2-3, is EAGVTQFPSHSVIEKGQTVTLRCDPISGHDNLYWYRRVMGKEIKFLLHFVKESKQDESGMPNNRFLAERTGGTYSTLKVQPAELEDSGVYFCASSQDGGLDTQYFGPGTRLTVL.

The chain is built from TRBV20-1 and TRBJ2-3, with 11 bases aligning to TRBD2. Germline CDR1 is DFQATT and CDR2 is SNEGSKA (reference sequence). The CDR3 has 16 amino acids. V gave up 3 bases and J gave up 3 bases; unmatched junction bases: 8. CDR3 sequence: CSASVAASGRTDTQYF. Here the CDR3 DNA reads TGCAGTGCTAGTGTGGCGGCTAGCGGGAGGACAGATACGCAGTATTTT.

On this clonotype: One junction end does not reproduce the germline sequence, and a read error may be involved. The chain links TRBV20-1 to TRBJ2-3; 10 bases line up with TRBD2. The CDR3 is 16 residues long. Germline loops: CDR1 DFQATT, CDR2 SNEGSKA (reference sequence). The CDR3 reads CSAREGLAPSTDTQYF. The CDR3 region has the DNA TGCAGTGCTAGAGAGGGACTAGCGCCCAGCACAGATACACAGTATTTT.

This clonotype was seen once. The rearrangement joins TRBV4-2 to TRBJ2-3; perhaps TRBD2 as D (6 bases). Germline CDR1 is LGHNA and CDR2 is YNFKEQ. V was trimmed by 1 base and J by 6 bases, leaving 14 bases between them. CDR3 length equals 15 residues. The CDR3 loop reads CASSQAGDSEDTQYF. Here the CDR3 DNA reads TGTGCCAGCAGCCAAGCCGGGGACTCAGAGGATACGCAGTATTTT.

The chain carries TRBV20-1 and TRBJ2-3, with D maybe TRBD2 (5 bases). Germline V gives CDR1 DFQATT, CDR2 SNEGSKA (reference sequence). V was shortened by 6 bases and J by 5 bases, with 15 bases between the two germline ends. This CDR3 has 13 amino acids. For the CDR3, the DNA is TGCAGTGCCCCGACGACTATCTTAGATACGCAGTATTTT. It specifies CSAPTTILDTQYF.

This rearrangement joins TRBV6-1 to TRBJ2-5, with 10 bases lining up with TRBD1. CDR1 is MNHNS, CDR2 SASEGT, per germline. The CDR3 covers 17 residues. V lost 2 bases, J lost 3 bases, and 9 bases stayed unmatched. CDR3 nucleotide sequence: TGTGCCAGCAGTGAAAGAGGCTGGGGGACAGGGGAAGAGACCCAGTACTTC. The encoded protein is CASSERGWGTGEETQYF.

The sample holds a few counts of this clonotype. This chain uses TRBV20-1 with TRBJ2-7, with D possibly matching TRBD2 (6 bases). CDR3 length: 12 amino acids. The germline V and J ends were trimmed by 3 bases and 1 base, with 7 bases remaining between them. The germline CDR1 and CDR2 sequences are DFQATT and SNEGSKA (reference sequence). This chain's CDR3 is CSARGTSYEQYF. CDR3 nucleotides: TGCAGTGCTAGGGGGACTTCCTACGAGCAGTACTTC.

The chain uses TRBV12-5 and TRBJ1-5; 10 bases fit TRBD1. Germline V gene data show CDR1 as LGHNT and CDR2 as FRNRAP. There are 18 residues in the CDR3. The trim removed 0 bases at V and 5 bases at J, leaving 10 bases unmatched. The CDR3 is CASGLVVGPDRGDQPQHF. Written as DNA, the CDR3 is TGTGCTAGTGGTTTGGTAGTCGGCCCGGACAGGGGGGATCAGCCCCAGCATTTT.

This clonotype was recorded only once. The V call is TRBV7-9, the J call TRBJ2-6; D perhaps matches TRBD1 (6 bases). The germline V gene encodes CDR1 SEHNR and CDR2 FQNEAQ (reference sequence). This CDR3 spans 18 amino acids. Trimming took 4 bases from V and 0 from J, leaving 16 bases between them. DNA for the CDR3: TGTGCCAGCAGCTCGGACAGTAAAACGATCTCTGGGGCCAACGTCCTGACTTTC. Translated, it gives CASSSDSKTISGANVLTF.